A selection of T cell receptor beta chains follows, all from one sample in a study of Graves' ophthalmopathy and Graves' hyperthyroidism. TCRdb redid the calling of the multiplex PCR reads with MiXCR, one entry per CDR3 protein. Of 350,000 to 450,000 distinct CDR3 sequences listed, about a sixth were seen once; the top ten hold roughly 1.5%. The specimen sequenced was peripheral blood. The receptors come from a young woman with Graves' ophthalmopathy. CDR3s include the opening cysteine and the closing phenylalanine or tryptophan. Fields, in order: clone size, D gene, J gene, V gene, CDR3 protein, CDR3 DNA. D genes are given only for firm matches. Where a row states a size, it is once, few, many or the class of an expanded clone; other rows omit it.

clone size: -
D gene: TRBD1
J gene: TRBJ2-7
V gene: TRBV10-3
CDR3 protein: CAISGSRDRRYSRTYEQYF
CDR3 DNA: TGTGCCATCAGTGGGTCCCGGGACAGGAGGTATTCGCGTACCTACGAGCAGTACTTC

clone size: many
D gene: -
J gene: TRBJ2-2
V gene: TRBV7-2
CDR3 protein: CASSSSGSPGELFF
CDR3 DNA: TGTGCCAGCAGCTCATCAGGGAGCCCCGGGGAGCTGTTTTTT

clone size: many
D gene: -
J gene: TRBJ2-7
V gene: TRBV29-1
CDR3 protein: CSVGHSVYEQYF
CDR3 DNA: TGCAGCGTAGGGCATTCGGTCTACGAGCAGTACTTC

clone size: many
D gene: -
J gene: TRBJ2-7
V gene: TRBV12-3/TRBV12-4
CDR3 protein: CASRSSGTSYEQYF
CDR3 DNA: TGTGCCAGCAGATCTTCCGGGACTTCCTACGAGCAGTACTTC

clone size: many
D gene: -
J gene: TRBJ2-7
V gene: TRBV6-1
CDR3 protein: CASSELGLLTYEQYF
CDR3 DNA: TGTGCCAGCAGTGAATTGGGACTCCTCACCTACGAGCAGTACTTC

clone size: many
D gene: -
J gene: TRBJ1-1
V gene: TRBV27
CDR3 protein: CASRDWQAEAFF
CDR3 DNA: TGTGCCAGCAGAGACTGGCAAGCTGAAGCTTTCTTT

clone size: many
D gene: TRBD2
J gene: TRBJ2-7
V gene: TRBV29-1
CDR3 protein: CSVEREGPHEQYF
CDR3 DNA: TGCAGCGTTGAACGGGAGGGCCCCCACGAGCAGTACTTC

clone size: medium-sized
D gene: TRBD1
J gene: TRBJ1-1
V gene: TRBV12-3/TRBV12-4
CDR3 protein: CASSRRGGHYTEAFF
CDR3 DNA: TGTGCCAGCAGTCGAAGAGGGGGCCACTACACTGAAGCTTTCTTT

clone size: many
D gene: -
J gene: TRBJ2-5
V gene: TRBV5-1
CDR3 protein: CASSLKGVKETQYF
CDR3 DNA: TGCGCCAGCAGCTTAAAAGGGGTGAAAGAGACCCAGTACTTC

clone size: many
D gene: -
J gene: TRBJ1-5
V gene: TRBV28
CDR3 protein: CASSGGALNQPQHF
CDR3 DNA: TGTGCCAGCAGTGGGGGCGCCCTCAATCAGCCCCAGCATTTT

clone size: many
D gene: -
J gene: TRBJ2-7
V gene: TRBV3-1
CDR3 protein: CASSQDPSSYEQYF
CDR3 DNA: TGTGCCAGCAGCCAAGACCCCTCCTCCTACGAGCAGTACTTC

clone size: many
D gene: -
J gene: TRBJ2-7
V gene: TRBV3-1
CDR3 protein: CASSQEDDALYEQYF
CDR3 DNA: TGTGCCAGCAGCCAAGAGGACGATGCACTATACGAGCAGTACTTC

clone size: many
D gene: -
J gene: TRBJ2-7
V gene: TRBV12-3/TRBV12-4
CDR3 protein: CASSQAPYEQYF
CDR3 DNA: TGTGCCAGCAGCCAGGCTCCCTACGAGCAGTACTTC

clone size: many
D gene: -
J gene: TRBJ2-7
V gene: TRBV11-2
CDR3 protein: CASSPARTYEQYF
CDR3 DNA: TGTGCCAGCAGCCCAGCCAGGACCTACGAGCAGTACTTC

clone size: many
D gene: TRBD2
J gene: TRBJ2-5
V gene: TRBV18
CDR3 protein: CASSTSGRELGTQYF
CDR3 DNA: TGTGCCAGCTCAACTAGCGGGAGAGAACTTGGGACCCAGTACTTC

clone size: -
D gene: -
J gene: TRBJ2-5
V gene: TRBV6-2/TRBV6-3
CDR3 protein: CASRPGPALPTQYF
CDR3 DNA: TGTGCCAGCAGACCGGGACCTGCCTTGCCGACCCAGTACTTC

clone size: many
D gene: -
J gene: TRBJ1-5
V gene: TRBV6-2/TRBV6-3
CDR3 protein: CASSYGHFFPYQPQHF
CDR3 DNA: TGTGCCAGCAGTTACGGGCACTTCTTTCCCTATCAGCCCCAGCATTTT

clone size: many
D gene: TRBD1
J gene: TRBJ2-5
V gene: TRBV29-1
CDR3 protein: CSVYRGKGETQYF
CDR3 DNA: TGCAGCGTTTACAGGGGAAAGGGTGAGACCCAGTACTTC

clone size: -
D gene: -
J gene: TRBJ1-1
V gene: TRBV7-2
CDR3 protein: CASSFFGGPTEAFF
CDR3 DNA: TGTGCCAGCAGCTTTTTTGGGGGGCCCACTGAAGCTTTCTTT

clone size: many
D gene: -
J gene: TRBJ2-2
V gene: TRBV6-2/TRBV6-3
CDR3 protein: CASSQLASNTGELFF
CDR3 DNA: TGTGCCAGCAGTCAACTAGCATCTAACACCGGGGAGCTGTTTTTT

clone size: many
D gene: -
J gene: TRBJ1-1
V gene: TRBV6-5
CDR3 protein: CASGTVNTEAFF
CDR3 DNA: TGTGCCAGCGGGACTGTGAACACTGAAGCTTTCTTT

clone size: many
D gene: -
J gene: TRBJ2-7
V gene: TRBV15
CDR3 protein: CATRPSGLVYEQYF
CDR3 DNA: TGTGCCACCAGGCCATCGGGACTCGTGTACGAGCAGTACTTC

clone size: many
D gene: TRBD1
J gene: TRBJ2-5
V gene: TRBV20-1
CDR3 protein: CSAKGQGPGETQYF
CDR3 DNA: TGCAGTGCTAAGGGACAGGGGCCGGGGGAGACCCAGTACTTC

clone size: -
D gene: TRBD2
J gene: TRBJ2-7
V gene: TRBV20-1
CDR3 protein: CSARDLLAGAVYEQYF
CDR3 DNA: TGCAGTGCTAGAGATCTCCTAGCGGGAGCGGTCTACGAGCAGTACTTC

clone size: many
D gene: TRBD2
J gene: TRBJ2-5
V gene: TRBV4-1
CDR3 protein: CASSQDRTSGWETQYF
CDR3 DNA: TGCGCCAGCAGCCAAGATAGGACTAGCGGTTGGGAGACCCAGTACTTC

clone size: many
D gene: -
J gene: TRBJ2-2
V gene: TRBV7-3
CDR3 protein: CASSPSGGRTNTGELFF
CDR3 DNA: TGTGCCAGCAGTCCTTCGGGGGGCCGAACGAACACCGGGGAGCTGTTTTTT

clone size: -
D gene: -
J gene: TRBJ2-2
V gene: TRBV6-1
CDR3 protein: CASSRTGYTGELFF
CDR3 DNA: TGTGCCAGCAGTCGTACAGGGTACACCGGGGAGCTGTTTTTT

clone size: many
D gene: TRBD1
J gene: TRBJ1-5
V gene: TRBV20-1
CDR3 protein: CSAGQGDNQPQHF
CDR3 DNA: TGCAGTGCGGGACAGGGGGACAATCAGCCCCAGCATTTT

clone size: many
D gene: -
J gene: TRBJ1-5
V gene: TRBV6-2/TRBV6-3
CDR3 protein: CASNDASNQPQHF
CDR3 DNA: TGTGCCAGCAACGACGCTAGCAATCAGCCCCAGCATTTT

clone size: -
D gene: TRBD1
J gene: TRBJ2-7
V gene: TRBV28
CDR3 protein: CASSSTGAGFYEQYF
CDR3 DNA: TGTGCCAGCAGCAGCACAGGGGCTGGATTCTACGAGCAGTACTTC

clone size: many
D gene: -
J gene: TRBJ2-7
V gene: TRBV4-1
CDR3 protein: CASSQGEWGEQYF
CDR3 DNA: TGCGCCAGCAGCCAAGGAGAGTGGGGCGAGCAGTACTTC

clone size: many
D gene: -
J gene: TRBJ2-7
V gene: TRBV20-1
CDR3 protein: CSGLDRLYDEQYF
CDR3 DNA: TGCAGTGGCCTAGACCGACTGTACGACGAGCAGTACTTC

clone size: -
D gene: TRBD2
J gene: TRBJ2-7
V gene: TRBV9
CDR3 protein: CASSVGALAGGTYEQYF
CDR3 DNA: TGTGCCAGCAGCGTAGGGGCACTAGCGGGGGGAACCTACGAGCAGTACTTC

clone size: many
D gene: -
J gene: TRBJ1-1
V gene: TRBV7-2
CDR3 protein: CASSLSGISGTEAFF
CDR3 DNA: TGTGCCAGCAGCTTAAGTGGGATTTCTGGCACTGAAGCTTTCTTT

clone size: -
D gene: -
J gene: TRBJ1-2
V gene: TRBV28
CDR3 protein: CASSSWSGYGYTF
CDR3 DNA: TGTGCCAGCAGTTCATGGTCAGGGTATGGCTACACCTTC

clone size: many
D gene: -
J gene: TRBJ1-1
V gene: TRBV6-5
CDR3 protein: CASSQDLEAFF
CDR3 DNA: TGTGCCAGCAGTCAGGATCTTGAAGCTTTCTTT

clone size: many
D gene: TRBD2
J gene: TRBJ2-7
V gene: TRBV28
CDR3 protein: CASSNLSGRDEQYF
CDR3 DNA: TGTGCCAGCAGCAATCTGAGCGGGAGGGACGAGCAGTACTTC

clone size: many
D gene: -
J gene: TRBJ1-5
V gene: TRBV20-1
CDR3 protein: CSARDPRGNQPQHF
CDR3 DNA: TGCAGTGCTAGAGATCCTCGCGGTAATCAGCCCCAGCATTTT

clone size: many
D gene: -
J gene: TRBJ2-5
V gene: TRBV28
CDR3 protein: CASSPGAPETQYF
CDR3 DNA: TGTGCCAGCAGCCCCGGAGCTCCGGAGACCCAGTACTTC

clone size: many
D gene: -
J gene: TRBJ1-2
V gene: TRBV7-2
CDR3 protein: CAGYRDSNYGYTF
CDR3 DNA: TGTGCCGGGTACAGGGACTCTAACTATGGCTACACCTTC

clone size: many
D gene: -
J gene: TRBJ1-1
V gene: TRBV12-3/TRBV12-4
CDR3 protein: CASSFFSTVNTEAFF
CDR3 DNA: TGTGCCAGCAGTTTTTTTTCGACAGTGAACACTGAAGCTTTCTTT

clone size: many
D gene: -
J gene: TRBJ1-1
V gene: TRBV11-2
CDR3 protein: CASSLGGGPNTEAFF
CDR3 DNA: TGTGCCAGCAGCCTCGGGGGGGGGCCGAACACTGAAGCTTTCTTT

clone size: -
D gene: TRBD1
J gene: TRBJ1-2
V gene: TRBV27
CDR3 protein: CASSFSRGNGYTF
CDR3 DNA: TGTGCCAGCAGTTTCTCCAGGGGGAACGGCTACACCTTC

clone size: many
D gene: -
J gene: TRBJ2-7
V gene: TRBV28
CDR3 protein: CASRAWDGSYEQYF
CDR3 DNA: TGTGCCAGCAGGGCCTGGGACGGGTCCTACGAGCAGTACTTC

clone size: -
D gene: TRBD1
J gene: TRBJ1-6
V gene: TRBV18
CDR3 protein: CASSPRDSLSFGPPLHF
CDR3 DNA: TGTGCCAGCTCACCCCGGGACAGTCTTTCCTTCGGACCACCCCTCCACTTT

clone size: many
D gene: TRBD1
J gene: TRBJ2-7
V gene: TRBV6-1
CDR3 protein: CASTHRGQGFEQYF
CDR3 DNA: TGTGCCAGCACCCACAGAGGACAGGGGTTCGAGCAGTACTTC

clone size: -
D gene: -
J gene: TRBJ2-7
V gene: TRBV6-2/TRBV6-3
CDR3 protein: CASSYSMYAGDSYEQYF
CDR3 DNA: TGTGCCAGCAGTTACTCGATGTACGCAGGGGATTCCTACGAGCAGTACTTC

clone size: many
D gene: -
J gene: TRBJ1-1
V gene: TRBV28
CDR3 protein: CASTYQPGPPAFF
CDR3 DNA: TGTGCCAGCACCTATCAACCAGGGCCCCCAGCTTTCTTT

clone size: -
D gene: -
J gene: TRBJ2-2
V gene: TRBV9
CDR3 protein: CASSQQTGPGELFF
CDR3 DNA: TGTGCCAGCAGTCAACAAACAGGGCCCGGGGAGCTGTTTTTT

clone size: many
D gene: -
J gene: TRBJ2-5
V gene: TRBV11-1
CDR3 protein: CASSFLPGYQETQYF
CDR3 DNA: TGTGCCAGCAGCTTTCTGCCAGGTTACCAAGAGACCCAGTACTTC